The clone carrying this T cell receptor beta chain has a single count. Its cognate antigen is unknown. The data were obtained in a study of T cell repertoires in cytomegalovirus infection. In the study overall: Public TCR beta signatures marked donors with CMV infection and the matching HLA.

This CDR3 is 12 amino acids long. The V gene end was trimmed by 3 bases and the J gene end by 13 bases; junction bases not matched to a gene: 8. TCRdb itself ran the reads through MiXCR, one entry per CDR3 protein. The table lists 100,000 to 150,000 distinct CDR3 sequences, under 30% of them singletons, with roughly 33% in the top ten. Whole-study findings and limits: The ex vivo response was dominated by HLA-C-restricted CMV-specific TCR beta clonotypes.

The receptor's source is a human donor in good health (CMV status not recorded). Some clones in this sample may be carry-over from other donors' samples. V is TRBV12-3 or TRBV12-4 and J is TRBJ1-2, with 7 bases lining up with TRBD1. Material: PBMCs, sequenced either directly or after in vitro stimulation (not recorded which). The DNA for the CDR3 is TGTGCCAGCAGTTTGACAGGGCCTCTCCTCACCTTC. Amino acid sequence: CASSLTGPLLTF.